A single sample gave rise to the 18 T cell receptor beta chains below, sequenced in a study of T cell responses to AZD1222 COVID-19 vaccine. Here immunoSEQ multiplex PCR was the method, and the copy in TCRdb shows in-frame clones only, minus some. The table records over 85,000 clones, 90% of them present only once. The sequenced sample was peripheral blood, obtained on day 0 of AZD1222 vaccination. Every receptor here comes from an adult in good health.

The chain has TRBV27 and TRBJ1-3; D ambiguous. From germline, CDR1 is MNHEY and CDR2 SMNVEV (reference sequence). This CDR3 region has 13 residues. Trimming left V 6 bases short and J 8 bases short, with 14 bases between. For the CDR3, the DNA is TGTGCCAGCAGCCTACGCCGAGGAGACACCATATATTTT. It codes for CASSLRRGDTIYF.

This clone came up once. This sequence joins TRBV25-1 and TRBJ1-3; TRBD1 might be the D (6 bases). CDR1 MGHDK and CDR2 SYGVNS come from the germline V gene. V lost 1 base and J lost 2, with 12 bases in between. The CDR3 runs to 16 residues. CDR3 bases: TGTGCCAGCAGTGAATTAGGGGGTGGCACTGGAAACACCATATATTTT. Protein sequence: CASSELGGGTGNTIYF.

The J gene is TRBJ1-6, the V gene TRBV3-1 (or the pseudogene TRBV3-2); unclear D gene. Germline CDR1 and CDR2: LGHDT and YNNKEL (reference sequence). This CDR3 is 16 amino acids long. V lost 1 base to trimming and J lost 7 bases, with 14 bases between them. The CDR3 nucleotides read TGTGCCAGCAGCCAAGTTTCGGGCGCCCCCAATTCACCCCTCCACTTT. This translates into CASSQVSGAPNSPLHF.

V is TRBV7-9 and J is TRBJ1-2, with a weak D call TRBD1 (6 bases). The V gene lost 5 bases and the J gene lost 6 bases, with 13 bases spanning the gap. The CDR3 is 13 amino acids. Germline-derived CDR1 and CDR2 are SEHNR and FQNEAQ (reference sequence). CDR3 sequence: CASSPGGPDGYTF. The CDR3 coding sequence is TGTGCCAGCAGCCCGGGGGGGCCCGATGGCTACACCTTC.

The V gene is TRBV18, the J gene TRBJ1-2, with D possibly being TRBD1 (5 bases). Germline lookup yields CDR1 KGHSH and CDR2 LQKENI. Trimming removed 5 bases from V and 8 bases from J, with 30 bases in between. The length of the CDR3 is 18 residues. CDR3 nucleotide sequence: TGTGCCAGCTCAAACTCCCGGCAAGGACAATACAGCTCCCCCGGCTACACCTTC. Translation gives CASSNSRQGQYSSPGYTF.

This chain joins TRBV4-3 and TRBJ2-2, with D hard to call. V lost 1 base and J 0 bases, leaving 3 bases between the germline ends. Germline values: CDR1 LGHNA, CDR2 YSLEER. The CDR3 is made up of 14 amino acids. CDR3 bases: TGCGCCAGCAGCCAAGTCCCGAACACCGGGGAGCTGTTTTTT. It codes for CASSQVPNTGELFF.

The chain is built from TRBV3-1 (or the pseudogene TRBV3-2) and TRBJ1-6; weak D call: TRBD1 (5 bases). The CDR3 length is 16 residues. V was pared by 2 bases and J by 7 bases, with 15 bases between. Germline-derived CDR1 and CDR2 are LGHDT and YNNKEL (reference sequence). For the CDR3, the DNA is TGTGCCAGCAGCCAACGGGGCGCGCCCAGGAATTCACCCCTCCACTTT. Protein: CASSQRGAPRNSPLHF.

This clone was recorded once. The J gene is TRBJ2-3, the V gene TRBV4-3; D may be TRBD1 (6 bases). Germline CDR1 is LGHNA and CDR2 is YSLEER. Trimming took off 5 bases at V and 2 bases at J, with 20 bases between the two ends. The CDR3 consists of 17 residues. The CDR3 spells CASSNQPGQSPTDTQYF. The DNA for the CDR3 is TGCGCCAGCAGCAACCAGCCCGGACAGAGCCCCACAGATACGCAGTATTTT.

With respect to this clone: Other DNA sequences in this sample translate to the same CDR3. V and J are TRBV10-3 and TRBJ1-5; unclear D gene. Trimming pared 2 bases from V and 0 bases from J, leaving 5 bases between. CDR3 length: 14 amino acids. Per the germline V gene, CDR1 is ENHRY and CDR2 is SYGVKD. CDR3: CAISEGVSNQPQHF. CDR3 bases: TGTGCCATCAGTGAGGGGGTTAGCAATCAGCCCCAGCATTTT.

V usage is TRBV9 and J usage is TRBJ2-4, with 8 bases that match TRBD1. The CDR3 spans 17 residues. The germline V gene has CDR1 SGDLS and CDR2 YYNGEE. Germline trimming cut 4 bases from V and 5 bases from J; bases unmatched to any gene: 14. This CDR3 reads CASSPRVSRGQQNIQYF. The CDR3 DNA sequence: TGTGCCAGCAGCCCGCGTGTCTCCAGGGGGCAACAAAACATTCAGTACTTC.

The chain joins TRBV5-1 to TRBJ2-5, with D uncertain. CDR1 is SGHRS and CDR2 is YFSETQ in the germline V gene. The CDR3 sequence is 16 residues long. With 4 bases removed from V and 2 bases from J, the gap between germline ends came to 18 bases. The CDR3 coding sequence is TGCGCCAGCAGCCTCTCCCCAAACCGAGAGCAAGAGACCCAGTACTTC. Its protein is CASSLSPNREQETQYF.

The rearrangement uses TRBV5-5 and TRBJ1-6; 8 bases align to TRBD1. CDR3 length equals 16 residues. Germline V lookup: CDR1 SGHKS, CDR2 YYEKEE (reference sequence). V shed 6 bases and J 5 bases; nucleotides not matched to a gene: 10. Here the CDR3 DNA reads TGTGCCAGCACCGGACAGGGCTCCATAAATAATTCACCCCTCCACTTT. This translates into CASTGQGSINNSPLHF.

The V call is TRBV4-1, the J call TRBJ2-1, with TRBD1 as a possible D gene (6 bases). The CDR3 is made up of 15 amino acids. Germline values: CDR1 MGHRA, CDR2 YSYEKL. V was cut by 4 bases and J by 8 bases, with 18 bases left in between. CDR3 sequence: CASSLAGTKNYEQFF. CDR3 nucleotide sequence: TGCGCCAGCAGCCTCGCCGGGACAAAAAACTATGAGCAGTTCTTC.

This clone appeared a single time. V gene TRBV18 combines with J gene TRBJ2-5; perhaps TRBD2 as D (7 bases). Trimming left V 3 bases short and J 4 bases short, with 24 bases between. The CDR3 is 18 amino acids. Germline V CDR1 and CDR2: KGHSH, LQKENI. This CDR3 reads CASSPRESGGPFPETQYF. As DNA, the CDR3 is TGTGCCAGCTCACCTAGGGAGTCCGGGGGGCCTTTCCCAGAGACCCAGTACTTC.

This clone was counted a single time. J is TRBJ2-7 and V is TRBV5-1; D may be TRBD2 (6 bases). V was trimmed by 3 bases and J by 6 bases, leaving 16 bases between them. CDR1 is SGHRS, CDR2 YFSETQ, per germline. The CDR3 has 14 residues. Here the CDR3 DNA reads TGCGCCAGCAGCTCCCTGGGGGGTGGCGGCGAGCAGTACTTC. It codes for CASSSLGGGGEQYF.

The CDR3 nucleotides read TGTGCCAGCAGTTCCATAGGGCACACTGAAGCTTTCTTT. Translated: CASSSIGHTEAFF. The chain joins TRBV6-2 or TRBV6-3 to TRBJ1-1; D ambiguous. Trimming left V 4 bases short and J 3 bases short, with 9 bases between. Germline V lookup: CDR1 MNHEY, CDR2 SVGEGT. CDR3 length: 13 residues.

V is TRBV6-5 and J is TRBJ2-4; D remains unclear. The V gene lost 4 bases and the J gene lost 1 base, with 14 bases spanning the gap. Germline assignment: CDR1 MNHEY and CDR2 SVGAGI. This CDR3 comprises 16 residues. CDR3: CASSSDVYLAKNIQYF. The CDR3 coding sequence is TGTGCCAGCAGTTCGGACGTCTACCTGGCCAAAAACATTCAGTACTTC.

This clone was detected a few times. The J gene is TRBJ1-3, the V gene TRBV11-2; 8 bases fit TRBD1. CDR3 length: 14 amino acids. V was pared by 1 base and J by 4 bases, with 0 bases of the junction left unmatched. Germline V gene sequence: CDR1 SGHAT, CDR2 FQNNGV. This chain's CDR3 is CASSLAGGGNTIYF. CDR3 nucleotide sequence: TGTGCCAGCAGCTTAGCAGGGGGCGGAAACACCATATATTTT. The full variable domain, in which reference TRBV11-2 and TRBJ1-3 provide the parts outside the CDR3, is EAGVAQSPRYKIIEKRQSVAFWCNPISGHATLYWYQQILGQGPKLLIQFQNNGVVDDSQLPKDRFSAERLKGVDSTLKIQPAKLEDSAVYLCASSLAGGGNTIYFGEGSWLTVV.